This T cell receptor (beta chain) was observed in a study of CD8+ T cells in alopecia areata. Study observations and caveats: The study found higher clonality in lesional than normal scalp, especially in alopecia totalis/universalis.

RNA was isolated and reverse transcribed to cDNA, the sequencing template. TCRdb's table, derived via immunoSEQ multiplex PCR, lists solely in-frame clones and lacks some. The data hold 140,000 to 150,000 clones, with 51% observed a single time. Trimming pared 4 bases from V and 7 bases from J, leaving 15 bases between. The CDR3 length is 14 residues. CDR1 is SGDLS, CDR2 YYNGEE, per germline. In regard to this clone: Its cognate antigen is unknown.

This TCR was recovered from a human donor with alopecia areata. The sample here was CD4+ T cells sorted from blood, taken at week 0. The chain carries TRBV9 and TRBJ2-1; D unclear. The CDR3 loop reads CASSFQRRSNEQFF. As DNA, the CDR3 is TGTGCCAGCAGCTTCCAAAGACGGAGTAATGAGCAGTTCTTC.